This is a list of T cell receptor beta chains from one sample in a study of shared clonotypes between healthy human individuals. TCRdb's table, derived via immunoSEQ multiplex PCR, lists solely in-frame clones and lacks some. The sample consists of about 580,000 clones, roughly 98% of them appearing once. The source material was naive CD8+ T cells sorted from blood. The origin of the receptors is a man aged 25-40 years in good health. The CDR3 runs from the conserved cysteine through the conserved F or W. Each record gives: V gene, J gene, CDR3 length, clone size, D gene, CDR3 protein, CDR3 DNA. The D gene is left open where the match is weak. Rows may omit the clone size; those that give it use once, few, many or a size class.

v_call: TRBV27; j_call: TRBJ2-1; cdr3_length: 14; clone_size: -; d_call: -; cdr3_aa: CASTRSGDYNEQFF; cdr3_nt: TGTGCCAGCACCAGGAGCGGCGACTACAATGAGCAGTTCTTC
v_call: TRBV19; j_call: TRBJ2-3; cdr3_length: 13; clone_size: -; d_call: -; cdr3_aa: CASSPFGGDTQYF; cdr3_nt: TGTGCCAGTAGCCCCTTCGGGGGAGATACGCAGTATTTT
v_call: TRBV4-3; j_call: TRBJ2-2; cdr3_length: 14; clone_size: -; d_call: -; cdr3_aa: CASSQDWGAGELFF; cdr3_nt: TGCGCCAGCAGCCAAGATTGGGGCGCCGGGGAGCTGTTTTTT
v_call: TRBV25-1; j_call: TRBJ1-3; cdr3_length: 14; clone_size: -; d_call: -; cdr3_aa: CASSESGVGNTIYF; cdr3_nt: TGTGCCAGCAGTGAGTCAGGGGTTGGAAACACCATATATTTT
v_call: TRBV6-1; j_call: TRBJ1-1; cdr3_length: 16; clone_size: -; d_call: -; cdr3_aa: CASSEEVGVMNTEAFF; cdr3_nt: TGTGCCAGCAGTGAAGAGGTGGGGGTAATGAACACTGAAGCTTTCTTT
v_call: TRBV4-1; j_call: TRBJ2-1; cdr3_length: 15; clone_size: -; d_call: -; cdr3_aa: CASSPAAVTYNEQFF; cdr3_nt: TGCGCCAGCAGCCCAGCCGCGGTAACTTACAATGAGCAGTTCTTC
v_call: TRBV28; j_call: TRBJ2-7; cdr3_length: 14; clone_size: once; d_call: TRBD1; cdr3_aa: CASSTGTGPGEQYF; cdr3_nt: TGTGCCAGCAGTACCGGGACAGGGCCCGGCGAGCAGTACTTC
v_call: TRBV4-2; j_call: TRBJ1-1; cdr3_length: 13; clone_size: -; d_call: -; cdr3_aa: CASSQGGGLEAFF; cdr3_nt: TGTGCCAGCAGCCAAGGGGGGGGACTGGAAGCTTTCTTT
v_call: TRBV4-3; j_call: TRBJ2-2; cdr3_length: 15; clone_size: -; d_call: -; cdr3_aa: CASSQEGPNTGELFF; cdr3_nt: TGCGCCAGCAGCCAAGAAGGGCCGAACACCGGGGAGCTGTTTTTT
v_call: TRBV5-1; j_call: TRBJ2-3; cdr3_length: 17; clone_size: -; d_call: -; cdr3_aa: CASSPAQGFTSTDTQYF; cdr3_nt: TGCGCCAGCAGCCCGGCACAGGGCTTCACTAGCACAGATACGCAGTATTTT
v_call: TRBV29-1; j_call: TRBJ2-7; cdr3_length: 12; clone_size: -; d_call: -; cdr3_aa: CSVEIGANRRYF; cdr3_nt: TGCAGCGTTGAAATCGGCGCAAATCGGCGGTACTTC
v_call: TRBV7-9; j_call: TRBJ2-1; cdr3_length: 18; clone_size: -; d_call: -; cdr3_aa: CASSPPFSGTILYNEQFF; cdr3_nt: TGTGCCAGCAGCCCGCCGTTTAGCGGAACAATTCTCTACAATGAGCAGTTCTTC
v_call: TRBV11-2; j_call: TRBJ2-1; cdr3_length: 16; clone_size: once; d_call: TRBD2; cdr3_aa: CASSLVLAGDGNEQFF; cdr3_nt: TGTGCCAGCAGCTTAGTATTAGCGGGAGATGGGAATGAGCAGTTCTTC
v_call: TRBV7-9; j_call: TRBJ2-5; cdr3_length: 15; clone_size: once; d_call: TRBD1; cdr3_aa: CASSFGERQGETQYF; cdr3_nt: TGTGCCAGCAGCTTCGGGGAACGACAGGGAGAGACCCAGTACTTC
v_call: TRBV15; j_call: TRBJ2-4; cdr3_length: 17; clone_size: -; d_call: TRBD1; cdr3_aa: CATRNGTGVLAKNIQYF; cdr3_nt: TGTGCCACCAGAAACGGGACAGGGGTGCTAGCCAAAAACATTCAGTACTTC
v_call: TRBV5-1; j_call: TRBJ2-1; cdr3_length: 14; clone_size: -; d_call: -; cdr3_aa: CASSSQGTYNEQFF; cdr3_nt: TGCGCCAGCAGCTCACAGGGCACCTACAATGAGCAGTTCTTC
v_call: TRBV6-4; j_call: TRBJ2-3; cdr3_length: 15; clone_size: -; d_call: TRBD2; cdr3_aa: CASSVAGGPTDTQYF; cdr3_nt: TGTGCCAGCAGTGTAGCGGGAGGGCCCACAGATACGCAGTATTTT
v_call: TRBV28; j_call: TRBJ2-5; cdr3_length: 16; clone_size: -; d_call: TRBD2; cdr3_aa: CASSFASGTIQETQYF; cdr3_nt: TGTGCCAGCAGTTTCGCTAGCGGTACCATACAAGAGACCCAGTACTTC
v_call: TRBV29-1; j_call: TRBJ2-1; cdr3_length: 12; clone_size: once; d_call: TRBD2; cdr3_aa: CSVDSGMNEQFF; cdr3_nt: TGCAGCGTGGATAGCGGGATGAATGAGCAGTTCTTC
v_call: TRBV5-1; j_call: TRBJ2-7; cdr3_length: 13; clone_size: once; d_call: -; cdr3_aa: CASSFSTTYEQYF; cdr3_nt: TGCGCCAGCAGCTTTTCGACAACCTACGAGCAGTACTTC
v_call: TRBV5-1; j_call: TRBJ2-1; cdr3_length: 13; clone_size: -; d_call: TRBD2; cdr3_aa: CASRPRTSGEQFF; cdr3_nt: TGCGCCAGCCGCCCTAGGACTAGCGGGGAGCAGTTCTTC
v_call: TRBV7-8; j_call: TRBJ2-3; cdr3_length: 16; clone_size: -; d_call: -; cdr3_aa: CASSLRRDPGSDTQYF; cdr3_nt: TGTGCCAGCAGCTTAAGGAGGGACCCAGGTTCAGATACGCAGTATTTT
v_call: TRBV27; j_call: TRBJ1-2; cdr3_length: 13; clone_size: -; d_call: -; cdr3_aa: CASSFDRFYGYTF; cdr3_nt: TGTGCCAGCAGTTTTGACAGATTCTATGGCTACACCTTC
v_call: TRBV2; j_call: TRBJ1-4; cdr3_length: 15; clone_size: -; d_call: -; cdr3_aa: CASSDFGALNEKLFF; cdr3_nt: TGTGCCAGCAGTGATTTCGGGGCGCTTAATGAAAAACTGTTTTTT
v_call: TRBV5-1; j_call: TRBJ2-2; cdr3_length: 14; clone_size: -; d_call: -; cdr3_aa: CASSKGNQAGELFF; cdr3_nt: TGCGCCAGCAGCAAGGGAAATCAAGCCGGGGAGCTGTTTTTT